This T cell receptor beta chain was sequenced in a study of blood T cell repertoires in COVID-19. The overall study: COVID-19 samples, acute and convalescent, were from the United States, Italy and Spain. Nucleic acid was either cDNA or gDNA, and it came from T cells, B-cell-depleted T cells, or PBMCs.

In the study's own analysis: Nucleated cell number was recorded as an estimate derived from reference gene primer amplification. Generated by immunoSEQ multiplex PCR, the TCRdb table keeps only in-frame clones and is missing some. V, J and clone size derive from that table, while D and trimming were established from the DNA sequence. The sample lists around 60,000 clones, roughly 90% seen once, with 13% in the top ten. V dropped 3 bases and J dropped 6 bases, with 5 bases sitting between them. This CDR3 is 11 amino acids long. Germline V gene lookup returns CDR1 SGHRS and CDR2 YFSETQ. The receptor was derived from a man aged 60 to 69 with active COVID-19. The sample comprised peripheral blood. The chain uses TRBV5-1 and TRBJ2-3; D uncertain. CDR3 loop: CASSSEDTQYF. For the CDR3, the DNA is TGCGCCAGCAGCTCTGAGGATACGCAGTATTTT.